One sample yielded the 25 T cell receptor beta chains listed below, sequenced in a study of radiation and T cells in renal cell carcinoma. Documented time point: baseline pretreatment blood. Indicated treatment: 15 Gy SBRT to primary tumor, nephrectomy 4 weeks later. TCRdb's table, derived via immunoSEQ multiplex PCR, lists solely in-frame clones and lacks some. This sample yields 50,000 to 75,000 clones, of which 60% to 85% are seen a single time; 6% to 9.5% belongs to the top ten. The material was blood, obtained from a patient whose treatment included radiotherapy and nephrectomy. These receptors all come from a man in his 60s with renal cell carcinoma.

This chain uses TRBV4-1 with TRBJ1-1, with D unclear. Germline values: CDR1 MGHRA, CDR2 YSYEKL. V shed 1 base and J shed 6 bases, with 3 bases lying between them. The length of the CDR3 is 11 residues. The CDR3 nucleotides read TGCGCCAGCAGCCAAGGACCTGAAGCTTTCTTT. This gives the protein CASSQGPEAFF.

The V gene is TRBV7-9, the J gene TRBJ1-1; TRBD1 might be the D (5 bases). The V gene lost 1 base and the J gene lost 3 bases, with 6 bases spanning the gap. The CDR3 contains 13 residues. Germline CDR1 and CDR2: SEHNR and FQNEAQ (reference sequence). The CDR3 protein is CASSLETDTEAFF. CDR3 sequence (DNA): TGTGCCAGCAGCTTAGAGACAGACACTGAAGCTTTCTTT.

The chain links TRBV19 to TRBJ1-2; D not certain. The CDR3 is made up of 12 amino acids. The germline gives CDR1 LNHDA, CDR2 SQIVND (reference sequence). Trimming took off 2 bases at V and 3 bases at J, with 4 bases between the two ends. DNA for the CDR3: TGTGCCAGTAGTATACCCGACTATGGCTACACCTTC. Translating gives CASSIPDYGYTF.

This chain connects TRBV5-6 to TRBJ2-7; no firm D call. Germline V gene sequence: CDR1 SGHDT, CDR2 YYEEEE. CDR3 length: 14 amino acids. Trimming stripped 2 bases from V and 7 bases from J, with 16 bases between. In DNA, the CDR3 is TGTGCCAGCAGCTTCGGGTCAAAGAGATGGGAGCAGTACGTC. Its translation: CASSFGSKRWEQYV.

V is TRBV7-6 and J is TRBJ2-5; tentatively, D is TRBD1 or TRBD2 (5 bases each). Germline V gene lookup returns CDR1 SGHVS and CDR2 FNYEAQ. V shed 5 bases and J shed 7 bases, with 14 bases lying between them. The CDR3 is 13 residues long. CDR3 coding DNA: TGTGCCAGCAGCCGGGAAGAGGGACCGACCCAGTACTTC. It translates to CASSREEGPTQYF.

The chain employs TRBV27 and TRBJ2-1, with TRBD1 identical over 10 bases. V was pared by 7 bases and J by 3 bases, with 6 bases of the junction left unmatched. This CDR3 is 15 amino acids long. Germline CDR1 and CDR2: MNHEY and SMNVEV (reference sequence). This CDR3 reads CASTFGTGDYNEQFF. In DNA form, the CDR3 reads TGTGCCAGCACATTCGGGACAGGGGACTACAATGAGCAGTTCTTC.

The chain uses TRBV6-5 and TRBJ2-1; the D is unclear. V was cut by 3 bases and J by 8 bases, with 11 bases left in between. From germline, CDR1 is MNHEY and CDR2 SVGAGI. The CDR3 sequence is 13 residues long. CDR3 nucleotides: TGTGCCAGCAGTTATTACCCACACCATGAGCAGTTCTTC. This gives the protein CASSYYPHHEQFF.

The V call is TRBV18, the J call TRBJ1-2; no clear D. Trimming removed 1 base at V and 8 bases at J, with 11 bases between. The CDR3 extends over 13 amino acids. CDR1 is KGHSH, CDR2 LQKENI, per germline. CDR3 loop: CASSPLSNFGYTF. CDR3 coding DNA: TGTGCCAGCTCACCACTCTCGAACTTCGGCTACACCTTC.

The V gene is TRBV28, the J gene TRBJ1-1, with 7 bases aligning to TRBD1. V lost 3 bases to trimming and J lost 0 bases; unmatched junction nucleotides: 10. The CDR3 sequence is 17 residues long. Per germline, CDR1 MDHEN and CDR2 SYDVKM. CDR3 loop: CASSLIRGQVMNTEAFF. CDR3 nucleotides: TGTGCCAGCAGTTTGATTAGGGGGCAAGTAATGAACACTGAAGCTTTCTTT.

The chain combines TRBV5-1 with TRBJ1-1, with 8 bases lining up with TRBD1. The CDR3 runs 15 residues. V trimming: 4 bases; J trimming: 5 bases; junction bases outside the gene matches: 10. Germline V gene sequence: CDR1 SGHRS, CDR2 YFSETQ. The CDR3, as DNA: TGCGCCAGCAGCACGGACAGGGCGGGGGGTACTGAAGCTTTCTTT. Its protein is CASSTDRAGGTEAFF.

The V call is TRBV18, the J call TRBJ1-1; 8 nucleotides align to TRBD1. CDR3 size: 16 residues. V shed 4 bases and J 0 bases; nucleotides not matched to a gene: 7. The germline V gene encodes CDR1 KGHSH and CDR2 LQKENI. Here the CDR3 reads CASSRDRFEMNTEAFF. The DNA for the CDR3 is TGTGCCAGCTCACGGGACAGGTTTGAGATGAACACTGAAGCTTTCTTT.

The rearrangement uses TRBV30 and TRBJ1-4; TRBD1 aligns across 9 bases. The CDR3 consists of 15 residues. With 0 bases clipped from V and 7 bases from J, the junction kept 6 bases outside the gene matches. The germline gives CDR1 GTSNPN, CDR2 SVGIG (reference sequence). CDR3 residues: CAWSVPVTGGEKLFF. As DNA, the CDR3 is TGTGCCTGGAGTGTACCCGTGACAGGGGGTGAAAAACTGTTTTTT.

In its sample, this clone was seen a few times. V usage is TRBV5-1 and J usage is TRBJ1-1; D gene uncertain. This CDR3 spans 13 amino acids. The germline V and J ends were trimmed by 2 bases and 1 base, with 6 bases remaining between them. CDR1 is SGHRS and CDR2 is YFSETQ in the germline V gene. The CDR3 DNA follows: TGCGCCAGCAGCTTCACAGAGAACACTGAAGCTTTCTTT. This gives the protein CASSFTENTEAFF.

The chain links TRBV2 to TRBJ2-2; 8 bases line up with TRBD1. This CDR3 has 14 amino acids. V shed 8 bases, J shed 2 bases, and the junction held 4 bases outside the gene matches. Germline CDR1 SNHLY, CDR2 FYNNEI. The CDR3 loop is CASQDRENTGELFF. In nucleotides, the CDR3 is TGTGCCAGCCAGGACAGGGAAAACACCGGGGAGCTGTTTTTT. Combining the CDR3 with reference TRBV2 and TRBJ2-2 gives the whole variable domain EPEVTQTPSHQVTQMGQEVILRCVPISNHLYFYWYRQILGQKVEFLVSFYNNEISEKSEIFDDQFSVERPDGSNFTLKIRSTKLEDSAMYFCASQDRENTGELFFGEGSRLTVL.

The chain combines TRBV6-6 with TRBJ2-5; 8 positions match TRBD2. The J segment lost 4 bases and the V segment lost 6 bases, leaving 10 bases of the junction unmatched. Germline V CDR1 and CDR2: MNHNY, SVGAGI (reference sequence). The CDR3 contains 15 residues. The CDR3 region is CASSSGLGGRETQYF. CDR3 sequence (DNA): TGTGCCAGCAGCTCGGGACTAGGCGGTCGAGAGACCCAGTACTTC.

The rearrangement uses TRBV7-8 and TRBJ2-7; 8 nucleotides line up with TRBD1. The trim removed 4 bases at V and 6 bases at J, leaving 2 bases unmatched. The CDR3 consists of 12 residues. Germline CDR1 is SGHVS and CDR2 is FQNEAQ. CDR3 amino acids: CASSSDRGEQYF. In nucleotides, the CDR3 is TGTGCCAGCAGCTCCGACAGGGGCGAGCAGTACTTC.

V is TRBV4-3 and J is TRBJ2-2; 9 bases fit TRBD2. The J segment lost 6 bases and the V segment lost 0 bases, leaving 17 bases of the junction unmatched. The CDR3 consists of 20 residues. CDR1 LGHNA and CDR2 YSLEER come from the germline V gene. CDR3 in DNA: TGCGCCAGCAGCCAAGATCCAGCGGGGGGACACGGCCGAAGGGCCGGGGAGCTGTTTTTT. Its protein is CASSQDPAGGHGRRAGELFF.

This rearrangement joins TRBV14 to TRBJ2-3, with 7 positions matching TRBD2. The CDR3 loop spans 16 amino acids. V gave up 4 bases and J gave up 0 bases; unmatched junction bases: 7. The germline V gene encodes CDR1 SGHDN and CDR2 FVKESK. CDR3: CASSLWLAESTDTQYF. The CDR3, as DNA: TGTGCCAGCAGCCTTTGGCTAGCGGAAAGCACAGATACGCAGTATTTT.

The chain's CDR3 is CASSTVVGGEQYV. The CDR3 DNA reads as TGTGCCAGCAGCACGGTCGTCGGCGGCGAGCAGTACGTC. This chain uses TRBV7-8 with TRBJ2-7; D is ambiguous. Deletions cut 5 bases from V and 6 bases from J, with 14 bases between. The germline V gene encodes CDR1 SGHVS and CDR2 FQNEAQ. This CDR3 has 13 amino acids.

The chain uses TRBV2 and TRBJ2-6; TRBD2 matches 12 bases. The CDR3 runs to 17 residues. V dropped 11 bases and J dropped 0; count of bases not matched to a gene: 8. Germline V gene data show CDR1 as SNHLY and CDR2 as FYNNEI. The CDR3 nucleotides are TGTGCCGGGAAGACTAGCGGGGGACCCTCTGGGGCCAACGTCCTGACTTTC. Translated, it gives CAGKTSGGPSGANVLTF.

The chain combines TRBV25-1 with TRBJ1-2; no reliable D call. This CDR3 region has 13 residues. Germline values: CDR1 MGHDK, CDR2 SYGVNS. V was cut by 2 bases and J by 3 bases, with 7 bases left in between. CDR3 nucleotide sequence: TGTGCCAGCAGTGAACAGGCTTACTATGGCTACACCTTC. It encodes CASSEQAYYGYTF.

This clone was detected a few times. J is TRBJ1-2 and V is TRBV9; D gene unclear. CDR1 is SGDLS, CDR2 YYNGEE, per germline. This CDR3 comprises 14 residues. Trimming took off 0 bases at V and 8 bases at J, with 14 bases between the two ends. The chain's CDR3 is CASSVDIDSKGYTF. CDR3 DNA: TGTGCCAGCAGCGTAGACATTGACTCGAAAGGCTACACCTTC.

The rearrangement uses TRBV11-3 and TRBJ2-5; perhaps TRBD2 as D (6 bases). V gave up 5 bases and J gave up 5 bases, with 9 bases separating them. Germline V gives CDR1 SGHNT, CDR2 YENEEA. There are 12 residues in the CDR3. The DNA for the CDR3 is TGTGCCAGCAGCGTTGGAGGGGAGACCCAGTACTTC. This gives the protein CASSVGGETQYF.

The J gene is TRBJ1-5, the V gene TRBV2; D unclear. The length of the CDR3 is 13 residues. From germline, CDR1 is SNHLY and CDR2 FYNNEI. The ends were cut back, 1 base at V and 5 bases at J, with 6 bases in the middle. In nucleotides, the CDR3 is TGTGCCAGCAGTGAAGTTAGGGATCAGCCCCAGCATTTT. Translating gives CASSEVRDQPQHF. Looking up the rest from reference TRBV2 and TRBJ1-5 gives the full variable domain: EPEVTQTPSHQVTQMGQEVILRCVPISNHLYFYWYRQILGQKVEFLVSFYNNEISEKSEIFDDQFSVERPDGSNFTLKIRSTKLEDSAMYFCASSEVRDQPQHFGDGTRLSIL.

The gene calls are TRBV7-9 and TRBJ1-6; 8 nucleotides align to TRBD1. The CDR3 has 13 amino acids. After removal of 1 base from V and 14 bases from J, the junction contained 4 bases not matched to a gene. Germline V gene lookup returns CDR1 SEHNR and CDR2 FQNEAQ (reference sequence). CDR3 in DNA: TGTGCCAGCAGCTTAGTGACAGGGGATGCCCTCCACTTT. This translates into CASSLVTGDALHF.